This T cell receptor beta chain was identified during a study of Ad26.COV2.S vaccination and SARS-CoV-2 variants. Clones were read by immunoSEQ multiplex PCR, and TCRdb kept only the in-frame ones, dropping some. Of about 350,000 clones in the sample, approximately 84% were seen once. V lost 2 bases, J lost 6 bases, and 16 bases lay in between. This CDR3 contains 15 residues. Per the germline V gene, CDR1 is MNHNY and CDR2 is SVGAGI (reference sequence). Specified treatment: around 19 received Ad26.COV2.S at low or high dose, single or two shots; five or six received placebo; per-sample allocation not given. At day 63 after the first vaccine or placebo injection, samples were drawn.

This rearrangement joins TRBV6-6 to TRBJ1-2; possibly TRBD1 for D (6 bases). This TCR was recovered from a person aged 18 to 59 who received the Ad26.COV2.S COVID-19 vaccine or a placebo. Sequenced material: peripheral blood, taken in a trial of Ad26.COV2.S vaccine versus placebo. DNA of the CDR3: TGTGCCAGCAGTTACGACGGCACAGGGCGTCATGGCTACACCTTC. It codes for CASSYDGTGRHGYTF.